A single T cell receptor beta chain is shown here with its context. These data originate in a study of T cell changes during pregnancy in multiple sclerosis. V shed 2 bases, J shed 5 bases, and the junction held 4 bases outside the gene matches. The CDR3 runs 15 residues. Looked up from germline, CDR1 is SGHAT and CDR2 is FQDESV (reference sequence). TCRdb's copy holds only in-frame clones and misses some; the assay was immunoSEQ multiplex PCR. The sample lists 15,000 to 20,000 clones, about 89% seen once, with approximately 7.5% in the top ten. The chain recombines TRBV11-1 with TRBJ2-5; TRBD2 aligns across 11 bases. The sequencing here drew on CD8+ T cells from peripheral blood mononuclear cells, taken in the second trimester of pregnancy. This sequence was found in a female donor in good health, enrolled as a control in a pregnancy study. CDR3 region: CASSLLTSGSETQYF. As DNA, the CDR3 is TGTGCCAGCAGCTTACTCACTAGCGGGAGTGAGACCCAGTACTTC.